This T cell receptor beta chain was sequenced for a study of Graves' ophthalmopathy and Graves' hyperthyroidism. Study-level results: Its predictions of ophthalmopathy progression gave the model over 65% sensitivity and almost 75% specificity.

RNA served as the template for amplifying TCR beta CDR3 regions. The workflow started with a first-round RT-PCR run with HTBI primers and then moved on to a second-round multiplex PCR. TCRdb called the multiplex PCR reads again in MiXCR, with one record for every CDR3 protein. Among a few hundred thousand distinct CDR3 sequences, under 20% were seen once, and the ten largest hold 9% to 15%. The germline CDR1 and CDR2 sequences are SGHAT and FQNNGV. The CDR3 runs 13 residues. V lost 7 bases and J 5 bases, leaving 14 bases between the germline ends. This clonotype was seen at least ten times. The antigen remains unidentified.

The receptor was derived from an adult man with Graves' ophthalmopathy. Source material: peripheral blood. V usage is TRBV11-2 and J usage is TRBJ2-5, with a weak D call TRBD2 (6 bases). The CDR3 DNA reads as TGTGCCAGCACAGCGGGCGAGTGGGAGACCCAGTACTTC. The encoded protein is CASTAGEWETQYF.